These 26 T cell receptor beta chains originate from one sample sequenced in a study of blood T cells in healthy people across ages. With a J-beta primer mix and a sample-barcoded 5' primer, a second PCR ran about 7 to 11 cycles. From the 5' RACE reads, TCRdb called clonotypes with MiXCR, one entry per CDR3 protein. The sample has nearly 800,000 distinct CDR3 sequences, approximately 53% seen once; the top ten hold under 30%. Sequenced sample: blood. The receptors originated from a man aged 35 to 55 in good health.

This sequence joins TRBV28 and TRBJ2-1, with D possibly being TRBD1 (6 bases). The V and J ends lost 7 bases and 10 bases respectively, with 17 bases between them. The CDR3 loop spans 13 amino acids. CDR1 is MDHEN and CDR2 is SYDVKM in the germline V gene. The CDR3 loop reads CASTYDRTEEQFF. The DNA of the CDR3 is TGTGCCAGCACTTATGACAGGACCGAGGAGCAGTTCTTC.

This clonotype was counted between two and nine times. This chain's CDR3 is CASSVQGYGTDTQYF. DNA of the CDR3: TGTGCCAGCAGCGTACAGGGGTACGGCACAGATACGCAGTATTTT. The rearrangement uses TRBV7-8 and TRBJ2-3; the match to TRBD1 covers 7 bases. The CDR3 contains 15 residues. V dropped 5 bases and J dropped 1; count of bases not matched to a gene: 6. The germline V gene encodes CDR1 SGHVS and CDR2 FQNEAQ.

The chain combines TRBV24-1 with TRBJ2-1; 7 positions match TRBD2. V shed 4 bases, J shed 5 bases, and the junction held 13 bases outside the gene matches. The CDR3 is made up of 17 amino acids. The V gene's germline CDR1 is KGHDR and CDR2 SFDVKD. The CDR3 loop is CATSDPTGREVDNEQFF. The CDR3 DNA reads TGTGCCACCAGTGACCCCACGGGGAGGGAGGTCGACAATGAGCAGTTCTTC.

The gene calls are TRBV20-1 and TRBJ2-7; D gene ambiguous. V was pared by 0 bases and J by 7 bases, with 10 bases between. The CDR3 extends over 12 amino acids. The germline gives CDR1 DFQATT, CDR2 SNEGSKA (reference sequence). For the CDR3, the DNA is TGCAGTGCTAGAGACGTAGTCGATGAGCAGTACTTC. It yields the protein CSARDVVDEQYF.

The rearrangement links TRBV7-9 to TRBJ2-3; D is ambiguous. The germline gives CDR1 SEHNR, CDR2 FQNEAQ (reference sequence). With 7 bases removed from V and 4 bases from J, the gap between germline ends came to 6 bases. CDR3 length equals 11 residues. CDR3 nucleotide sequence: TGTGCCAGCACCGTACCAGATACGCAGTATTTT. Translation: CASTVPDTQYF.

The chain has TRBV2 and TRBJ2-1; 8 bases match TRBD2. CDR1 and CDR2 from the germline V gene are SNHLY and FYNNEI. This CDR3 is 15 amino acids long. V lost 7 bases to trimming and J lost 8 bases; unmatched junction nucleotides: 13. This CDR3 reads CASIPVGTSSYEQFF. CDR3 bases: TGTGCCAGCATCCCAGTTGGGACTAGTAGCTATGAGCAGTTCTTC.

To note about this clonotype: One junction end does not reproduce the germline sequence, and a read error may be involved. The rearrangement joins TRBV9 to TRBJ2-3; D uncertain. Germline assignment: CDR1 SGDLS and CDR2 YYNGEE. This CDR3 region has 16 residues. CDR3 region: CASSVDPGVSTDRQYF. In DNA, the CDR3 is TGTGCCAGCAGCGTAGACCCGGGTGTAAGTACAGATAGGCAGTATTTT.

The chain is built from TRBV5-1 and TRBJ2-1; 7 positions match TRBD2. The CDR3 is 15 amino acids. The germline gives CDR1 SGHRS, CDR2 YFSETQ. After removal of 0 bases from V and 9 bases from J, the junction contained 9 bases not matched to a gene. The CDR3 nucleotides read TGCGCCAGCAGCTTGGCGGCCGGGGGGACGGGTGAGCAGTTCTTC. It codes for CASSLAAGGTGEQFF. Filled out from reference TRBV5-1 and TRBJ2-1, the complete variable domain reads KAGVTQTPRYLIKTRGQQVTLSCSPISGHRSVSWYQQTPGQGLQFLFEYFSETQRNKGNFPGRFSGRQFSNSRSEMNVSTLELGDSALYLCASSLAAGGTGEQFFGPGTRLTVL.

The chain joins TRBV28 to TRBJ2-1; no clear D. CDR3 size: 16 residues. The ends were cut back, 3 bases at V and 4 bases at J, with 16 bases in the middle. Germline CDR1 reads MDHEN; CDR2 reads SYDVKM. The CDR3 sequence: CASSLARDIIYNEQFF. The DNA for the CDR3 is TGTGCCAGCAGTTTGGCGAGAGACATTATTTACAATGAGCAGTTCTTC. The full variable domain, with the rest looked up from reference TRBV28 and TRBJ2-1, is DVKVTQSSRYLVKRTGEKVFLECVQDMDHENMFWYRQDPGLGLRLIYFSYDVKMKEKGDIPEGYSVSREKKERFSLILESASTNQTSMYLCASSLARDIIYNEQFFGPGTRLTVL.

The chain has TRBV28 and TRBJ2-7; unclear D gene. Germline CDR1 reads MDHEN; CDR2 reads SYDVKM. The CDR3 spans 13 residues. Between the trimmed V and J ends, which lost 6 bases and 3 bases, there was a span of 12 bases. The CDR3 here is CASRHETVYEQYF. The DNA for the CDR3 is TGTGCCAGCAGGCACGAAACGGTCTACGAGCAGTACTTC.

This clonotype was seen more than once but under ten times. The CDR3 nucleotides are TGTGCCAGCAGCCCCACGGGACTAGCGGGGGGGCCGGTTACAGATACGCAGTATTTT. Translation gives CASSPTGLAGGPVTDTQYF. The chain recombines TRBV7-2 with TRBJ2-3; TRBD2 matches at 16 bases. The junction had 11 bases not matched to a gene; V was cut back by 5 bases and J by 3 bases. The CDR3 has 19 residues. Germline lookup yields CDR1 SGHTA and CDR2 FQGNSA.

This clonotype has a handful of counts. This chain connects TRBV28 to TRBJ1-5, with 9 positions matching TRBD1. The length of the CDR3 is 13 residues. Trimming removed 7 bases from V and 7 bases from J; junction bases left unmatched: 5. Germline V gene sequence: CDR1 MDHEN, CDR2 SYDVKM. The DNA of the CDR3 is TGTGCCAGCACAACTGGGACAGGGCAGCCCCAGCATTTT. Translating it yields CASTTGTGQPQHF.

CDR3 nucleotides: TGTGCCACCAGCAGAGGTTCCGGGGCGGCGGGTGAGACCCAGTACTTC. This encodes CATSRGSGAAGETQYF. V and J are TRBV15 and TRBJ2-5, with D perhaps matching TRBD1 or TRBD2 (5 bases each). Trimming shortened V by 1 base and J by 5 bases, and 17 bases separated the two germline ends. Germline lookup yields CDR1 LNHNV and CDR2 YYDKDF (reference sequence). This CDR3 region has 16 residues.

The chain carries TRBV4-2 and TRBJ2-3; D might be TRBD1 (5 bases). V shed 3 bases and J shed 9 bases, with 16 bases lying between them. In germline, CDR1 is LGHNA, CDR2 YNFKEQ. The CDR3 sequence is 14 residues long. The CDR3 DNA reads TGTGCCAGCAGCCAGGGCTGGGGCGGACCGACGCAGTATTTT. This encodes CASSQGWGGPTQYF.

V and J are TRBV12-3 or TRBV12-4 and TRBJ2-2, with 7 bases aligning to TRBD1. The CDR3 covers 18 residues. Losses at the gene ends were 2 bases for V and 2 bases for J; bases not matched to a gene: 11. This CDR3 is CASSLMWTGGGNTGELFF. CDR3 nucleotide sequence: TGTGCCAGCAGTTTAATGTGGACAGGAGGAGGTAACACCGGGGAGCTGTTTTTT.

V gene TRBV7-9 combines with J gene TRBJ1-2, with TRBD1 matching 9 bases. The CDR3 length is 18 residues. V was clipped by 5 bases and J by 6 bases; unmatched bases: 19. Germline CDR1 reads SEHNR; CDR2 reads FQNEAQ (reference sequence). CDR3 nucleotides: TGTGCCAGCAGCCGCTTAGAGGATGGGACAGGGCTCTCTGATGGCTACACCTTC. Its translation: CASSRLEDGTGLSDGYTF.

The chain carries TRBV18 and TRBJ1-4; no definite D call. This CDR3 comprises 15 residues. The germline gives CDR1 KGHSH, CDR2 LQKENI. V was trimmed by 0 bases and J by 4 bases, leaving 9 bases between them. The CDR3 region has the DNA TGTGCCAGCTCACCACCGCCGGGGTTTAATGAAAAACTGTTTTTT. Translation: CASSPPPGFNEKLFF.

This sequence joins TRBV16 and TRBJ2-3, with 15 bases matching TRBD2. Germline V gives CDR1 KGHSY, CDR2 FQNENV. V was clipped by 3 bases and J by 6 bases; unmatched bases: 7. CDR3 length equals 17 residues. The CDR3 protein is CASSHEGLAGGGDTQYF. As DNA, the CDR3 is TGTGCCAGCAGCCACGAGGGACTAGCGGGAGGAGGTGATACGCAGTATTTT.

CDR3 in amino acids: CAIRGDYYEQYF. The CDR3 nucleotides are TGTGCCATAAGGGGGGACTACTACGAGCAGTACTTC. The chain has TRBV10-3 and TRBJ2-7, with a weak D call TRBD2 (7 bases). Germline lookup yields CDR1 ENHRY and CDR2 SYGVKD. Trimming pared 9 bases from V and 3 bases from J, leaving 12 bases between. The CDR3 runs to 12 residues.

V usage is TRBV7-2 and J usage is TRBJ1-2, with 11 bases matching TRBD1. Germline CDR1 SGHTA, CDR2 FQGNSA. V trimming: 2 bases; J trimming: 6 bases; junction bases outside the gene matches: 5. The CDR3 has 15 residues. The DNA of the CDR3 is TGTGCCAGCAGCTTAACAGGACAGGGGGCTAATGGCTACACCTTC. Translating it yields CASSLTGQGANGYTF.

The chain has TRBV6-4 and TRBJ2-2; D is possibly TRBD1 (5 bases). CDR3 length: 15 amino acids. The V end was cut by 0 bases, the J end by 8 bases, with 13 bases between. Looked up from germline, CDR1 is MRHNA and CDR2 is SNTAGT. CDR3 sequence: CASSDSGADAGELFF. CDR3 in DNA: TGTGCCAGCAGTGACTCAGGGGCCGACGCGGGGGAGCTGTTTTTT.

This clonotype was picked up one time. This sequence joins TRBV6-6 and TRBJ1-2; 8 nucleotides align to TRBD1. In germline, CDR1 is MNHNY, CDR2 SVGAGI (reference sequence). J gave up 6 bases and V 5 bases, and 8 bases lay outside the gene matches. CDR3 length: 14 residues. The CDR3 nucleotides read TGTGCCAGCAGTACAGGGGGAATTGTCGATGGCTACACCTTC. Translated: CASSTGGIVDGYTF.

The J gene is TRBJ2-1, the V gene TRBV29-1; 13 bases line up with TRBD2. The junction had 9 bases not matched to a gene; V was cut back by 8 bases and J by 2 bases. Germline values: CDR1 SQVTM, CDR2 ANQGSEA. The length of the CDR3 is 16 residues. CDR3 amino acids: CSPLGLAGKAYNEQFF. In DNA, the CDR3 is TGCAGCCCCTTGGGACTAGCGGGAAAGGCCTACAATGAGCAGTTCTTC.

J is TRBJ2-3 and V is TRBV7-9; weak D call: TRBD2 (7 bases). V was clipped by 5 bases and J by 6 bases, with 24 bases between them. The CDR3 is made up of 17 amino acids. Germline V CDR1 and CDR2: SEHNR, FQNEAQ (reference sequence). CDR3 sequence: CASSPRVGGAASDTQYF. CDR3 sequence (DNA): TGTGCCAGCAGCCCCCGGGTTGGGGGGGCAGCCAGCGATACGCAGTATTTT.

The gene calls are TRBV3-1 and TRBJ1-4; possible D gene TRBD1, 5 bases. The germline V gene has CDR1 LGHDT and CDR2 YNNKEL (reference sequence). Trimming removed 1 base at V and 7 bases at J, with 19 bases between. CDR3 length: 17 amino acids. The CDR3 DNA is TGTGCCAGCAGCCAAGGTGACAGACTCGGGCATGGTGAAAAACTGTTTTTT. This encodes CASSQGDRLGHGEKLFF.

There are a few counts of this clonotype. J is TRBJ2-5 and V is TRBV12-3 or TRBV12-4, with TRBD1 identical over 9 bases. V shed 5 bases, J shed 2 bases, and the junction held 18 bases outside the gene matches. The CDR3 has 19 residues. The CDR3 nucleotides are TGTGCCAGCAGTCCCCGGTCGCGGCTGACAGGGGGACAACAAGAGACCCAGTACTTC. Translating gives CASSPRSRLTGGQQETQYF.